These T cell receptor beta chains were read from a single sample in a study of T cell changes during pregnancy in multiple sclerosis. This table comes from immunoSEQ multiplex PCR, and its TCRdb copy is limited to in-frame clones, with some not included. The data contain 30,000 to 45,000 clones, 80% to 95% of them singletons. Material: CD4+ T cells from peripheral blood mononuclear cells, obtained in the third trimester of pregnancy. The source of these receptors is a female donor in good health, enrolled as a control in a pregnancy study. Each CDR3 is given with its conserved first and last residue. The D gene is left open where the match is weak. The size entry is marked missing in some rows and otherwise reads once, few, many or a size class.

j_call d_call v_call clone_size cdr3_aa cdr3_nt
TRBJ2-3 TRBD2 TRBV7-3 - CASSSTGGPDTQYF TGTGCCAGCAGCTCCACGGGGGGGCCAGATACGCAGTATTTT
TRBJ2-2 - TRBV28 once CASSFMGAQNTGELFF TGTGCCAGCAGTTTCATGGGGGCGCAGAACACCGGGGAGCTGTTTTTT
TRBJ1-5 - TRBV19 once CASNDGQGRNQPQHF TGTGCCAGTAACGATGGCCAGGGAAGGAATCAGCCCCAGCATTTT
TRBJ1-1 - TRBV5-4 - CASSATTERVTEAFF TGTGCCAGCAGCGCAACGACAGAGAGAGTGACTGAAGCTTTCTTT
TRBJ2-7 - TRBV29-1 - CSVKIQGYEQYF TGCAGCGTTAAAATCCAGGGTTACGAGCAGTACTTC
TRBJ1-2 - TRBV7-9 - CASSPRDSNYGYTF TGTGCCAGCAGCCCCAGAGACAGCAACTATGGCTACACCTTC
TRBJ2-1 - TRBV27 - CASSLGLSRDNEQFF TGTGCCAGCAGTTTGGGGCTCAGTAGAGACAATGAGCAGTTCTTC
TRBJ1-1 - TRBV7-3 - CASSLNGGAEAFF TGTGCCAGCAGCTTAAATGGGGGCGCGGAAGCTTTCTTT
TRBJ2-1 - TRBV4-1 - CASSQAPSSYNEQFF TGCGCCAGCAGCCAAGCCCCGAGCTCCTACAATGAGCAGTTCTTC
TRBJ2-3 - TRBV9 once CASSSSVSPTDTQYF TGTGCCAGCAGTTCTAGCGTATCCCCCACGGATACGCAGTATTTT
TRBJ2-3 - TRBV6-5 once CASRRVPTDTQYF TGTGCCAGCAGAAGAGTTCCCACAGATACGCAGTATTTT
TRBJ2-2 - TRBV2 - CASSETGTAGELFF TGTGCCAGCAGTGAAACAGGTACCGCCGGGGAGCTGTTTTTT
TRBJ1-1 - TRBV7-3 - CASRRGMNTEAFF TGTGCCAGCCGGCGAGGGATGAACACTGAAGCTTTCTTT
TRBJ2-3 - TRBV4-3 once CASSQDTITSSTDTQYF TGCGCCAGCAGCCAAGATACTATAACTAGCAGCACAGATACGCAGTATTTT
TRBJ1-4 TRBD1 TRBV4-1 once CASSISDRVNEKLFF TGCGCCAGCAGCATTAGTGACAGGGTAAATGAAAAACTGTTTTTT
TRBJ1-2 - TRBV6-6 - CASNQVLSNYGYTF TGTGCCAGCAACCAGGTTCTATCTAACTATGGCTACACCTTC
TRBJ2-5 TRBD2 TRBV5-4 - CASSVKRGGETQYF TGTGCCAGCAGCGTAAAGCGGGGGGGAGAGACCCAGTACTTC
TRBJ2-6 - TRBV19 - CASKSVHSGANVLTF TGTGCCAGTAAGAGCGTGCACTCTGGGGCCAACGTCCTGACTTTC
TRBJ1-3 - TRBV6-6 - CASSYGWADSGNTIYF TGTGCCAGCAGTTACGGTTGGGCTGACTCTGGAAACACCATATATTTT
TRBJ1-6 - TRBV27 - CASSFLDRNNSPLHF TGTGCCAGCAGTTTCCTCGACAGGAACAATTCACCCCTCCACTTT
TRBJ1-2 - TRBV5-3 few CARSLEGNGYTF TGTGCCAGAAGCTTGGAGGGGAATGGCTACACCTTC
TRBJ1-2 - TRBV6-6 - CASSYGAGGYTF TGTGCCAGCAGTTACGGAGCTGGAGGCTACACCTTC
TRBJ2-7 TRBD1 TRBV29-1 - CSVDGQGAYEQYF TGCAGCGTTGATGGGCAGGGGGCCTACGAGCAGTACTTC
TRBJ2-1 - TRBV7-2 - CASNSGRGPHNEQFF TGTGCCAGCAATTCGGGCAGGGGCCCCCACAATGAGCAGTTCTTC
TRBJ2-7 TRBD2 TRBV7-2 - CASSLLAGNYEQYF TGTGCCAGCAGCTTACTAGCGGGGAACTACGAGCAGTACTTC
TRBJ2-1 - TRBV5-8 - CASSSVGSYYNEQFF TGTGCCAGCAGTTCCGTCGGTAGTTACTACAATGAGCAGTTCTTC
TRBJ2-5 TRBD2 TRBV28 - CASSYPSGGSGETQYF TGTGCCAGCAGTTATCCTAGCGGGGGGTCAGGGGAGACCCAGTACTTC
TRBJ2-7 - TRBV18 - CASSPRNPGAYEQYF TGTGCCAGCTCACCACGAAATCCCGGGGCCTACGAGCAGTACTTC
TRBJ1-2 TRBD1 TRBV30 - CAWSRGGANYGYTF TGTGCCTGGAGTCGAGGGGGCGCGAACTATGGCTACACCTTC
TRBJ2-7 TRBD1 TRBV27 once CATTKRTTGDYEQYF TGTGCCACCACGAAACGAACCACAGGGGACTACGAGCAGTACTTC
TRBJ1-4 TRBD1 TRBV28 - CASSLKQGTHEKLFF TGTGCCAGCAGTTTAAAACAGGGGACCCATGAAAAACTGTTTTTT
TRBJ2-3 - TRBV6-5 - CASSSPTGSTDTQYF TGTGCCAGCAGTTCCCCCACGGGAAGCACAGATACGCAGTATTTT
TRBJ1-2 - TRBV28 - CASSPPRGYYGYTF TGTGCCAGCAGTCCACCCCGGGGATACTATGGCTACACCTTC
TRBJ1-3 - TRBV27 - CASSLSPVGGNTIYF TGTGCCAGCAGTTTATCCCCGGTCGGTGGAAACACCATATATTTT
TRBJ1-4 TRBD1 TRBV5-5 - CASRRQGAGRRDEKLFF TGTGCCAGCAGGCGACAGGGGGCCGGGAGGAGAGATGAAAAACTGTTTTTT
TRBJ2-7 - TRBV7-2 - CASSSTRGLEQYF TGTGCCAGCAGCTCGACTAGGGGGCTCGAGCAGTACTTC
TRBJ1-4 - TRBV14 - CASSPMVATNEKLFF TGTGCCAGCAGCCCCATGGTAGCAACTAATGAAAAACTGTTTTTT
TRBJ1-6 - TRBV5-1 few CASSRGASESPLHF TGCGCCAGCAGCCGGGGGGCATCAGAATCACCCCTCCACTTT
TRBJ1-4 - TRBV28 - CASSLGGARGEKLFF TGTGCCAGCAGCCTCGGAGGCGCCCGGGGGGAAAAACTGTTTTTT